These 30 T cell receptor beta chains came from one sample sequenced in a study of shared clonotypes between healthy human individuals. CD45RO negativity and positive selection for CCR7 defined naive CD8 cells, a population that excluded terminally differentiated effector memory CD45RA+ cells. Sequencing was performed with immunoSEQ multiplex PCR; in TCRdb, only in-frame clones are kept and a portion is missing. The sample has approximately 2,000,000 clones, about 93% seen once. Sequenced: naive CD8+ T cells from PBMCs. All receptors derive from a man between 18 and 35 years old in good health. Some clones in this sample may be carry-over from other donors' samples.

To note about this clone: Other nucleotide sequences in the sample specify the same CDR3. V gene TRBV9 combines with J gene TRBJ1-1, with 7 bases fitting TRBD1. CDR1 and CDR2 (germline): SGDLS, YYNGEE. J gave up 0 bases and V 0 bases, and 2 bases lay outside the gene matches. The CDR3 totals 15 residues. Written as DNA, the CDR3 is TGTGCCAGCAGCGTAGCGGGACAGCTGAACACTGAAGCTTTCTTT. It codes for CASSVAGQLNTEAFF.

The V gene is TRBV9, the J gene TRBJ2-5; TRBD2 matches at 15 bases. The ends lost 2 bases at V and 5 bases at J; junction bases unmatched: 7. There are 17 residues in the CDR3. Germline V gives CDR1 SGDLS, CDR2 YYNGEE. The CDR3: CASSVFGTSGRTETQYF. CDR3 DNA sequence: TGTGCCAGCAGCGTGTTTGGGACTAGCGGGAGGACTGAGACCCAGTACTTC. The entire variable domain, with the rest obtained from reference TRBV9 and TRBJ2-5, is as follows: DSGVTQTPKHLITATGQRVTLRCSPRSGDLSVYWYQQSLDQGLQFLIQYYNGEERAKGNILERFSAQQFPDLHSELNLSSLELGDSALYFCASSVFGTSGRTETQYFGPGTRLLVL.

The chain carries TRBV19 and TRBJ2-7; D is perhaps TRBD1 or TRBD2 (5 bases each). V was pared by 9 bases and J by 3 bases, with 24 bases between. Looked up from germline, CDR1 is LNHDA and CDR2 is SQIVND (reference sequence). The CDR3 is 16 amino acids. In DNA, the CDR3 is TGTGCCAGAGAGGGACGGAGCGGCCGACGGTTCTACGAGCAGTACTTC. Amino acid sequence: CAREGRSGRRFYEQYF.

The V call is TRBV5-1, the J call TRBJ2-7, with a tentative D call TRBD1 (6 bases). Germline V gene lookup returns CDR1 SGHRS and CDR2 YFSETQ. CDR3 length: 15 residues. Trimming stripped 1 base from V and 2 bases from J, with 13 bases between. The DNA for the CDR3 is TGCGCCAGCAGCTTGCTGGGGGCAGGGCCCTACGAGCAGTACTTC. Translating it yields CASSLLGAGPYEQYF. The full variable domain, with the rest looked up from reference TRBV5-1 and TRBJ2-7, is KAGVTQTPRYLIKTRGQQVTLSCSPISGHRSVSWYQQTPGQGLQFLFEYFSETQRNKGNFPGRFSGRQFSNSRSEMNVSTLELGDSALYLCASSLLGAGPYEQYFGPGTRLTVT.

This rearrangement joins TRBV13 to TRBJ1-1; D perhaps matches TRBD1 (6 bases). V lost 10 bases and J lost 7, with 16 bases in between. The CDR3 is 12 amino acids. Germline CDR1 PRHDT, CDR2 FYEKMQ (reference sequence). DNA of the CDR3: TGTGCCATCCCCAACAGGGACCTTGAAGCTTTCTTT. Amino acids: CAIPNRDLEAFF.

The J gene is TRBJ2-1, the V gene TRBV7-3, with TRBD2 identical over 7 bases. Germline assignment: CDR1 SGHTA and CDR2 FQGTGA. The CDR3 is made up of 17 amino acids. The junction had 9 bases not matched to a gene; V was cut back by 2 bases and J by 2 bases. The CDR3 DNA is TGTGCCAGCAGCTTACATGATTGGGCGGGGGCCTACAATGAGCAGTTCTTC. Amino acids: CASSLHDWAGAYNEQFF.

The chain uses TRBV25-1 and TRBJ1-4; D ambiguous. Germline V gene sequence: CDR1 MGHDK, CDR2 SYGVNS. The CDR3 sequence is 15 residues long. V was cut by 2 bases and J by 8 bases, with 15 bases left in between. CDR3 bases: TGTGCCAGCAGTGAAGTGTTATTAGGAGGGGAAAAACTGTTTTTT. As protein: CASSEVLLGGEKLFF.

CDR3 DNA: TGTGCCAGCAGCGTGGGGACAGAAGCTTTCTTT. It encodes CASSVGTEAFF. This chain joins TRBV5-4 and TRBJ1-1; D may be TRBD1 (6 bases). Trimming pared 4 bases from V and 8 bases from J, leaving 9 bases between. Germline values: CDR1 SGHNT, CDR2 YYREEE (reference sequence). This CDR3 is built from 11 residues.

The CDR3 region has the DNA TGTGCCAGCAGATTGGGATTCGGGACGGCTGAAGCTTTCTTT. It yields the protein CASRLGFGTAEAFF. The V and J genes are TRBV27 and TRBJ1-1; maybe TRBD1 (5 bases). The CDR3 contains 14 residues. V gave up 6 bases and J gave up 6 bases, with 17 bases separating them. CDR1 is MNHEY, CDR2 SMNVEV, per germline (reference sequence).

The V gene is TRBV5-1, the J gene TRBJ2-2, with D tentatively TRBD1 (6 bases). Looked up from germline, CDR1 is SGHRS and CDR2 is YFSETQ. Trimming stripped 2 bases from V and 4 bases from J, with 9 bases between. CDR3 size: 14 residues. The CDR3 DNA reads TGCGCCAGCAGCTTAGGGGGAGTCACCGGGGAGCTGTTTTTT. It translates to CASSLGGVTGELFF.

This clone came up many times. Other DNA sequences in the sample encode the same CDR3. The chain has TRBV4-1 and TRBJ2-7; unclear D gene. Germline-derived CDR1 and CDR2 are MGHRA and YSYEKL. There are 13 residues in the CDR3. Trimming removed 1 base at V and 0 bases at J, with 4 bases between. The DNA of the CDR3 is TGCGCCAGCAGCCAAGGGGTCTCCTACGAGCAGTACTTC. It is translated as CASSQGVSYEQYF.

The chain is built from TRBV6-4 and TRBJ2-5, with 10 bases lining up with TRBD2. Germline loops: CDR1 MRHNA, CDR2 SNTAGT. The CDR3 sequence is 17 residues long. After removal of 2 bases from V and 5 bases from J, the junction contained 11 bases not matched to a gene. The CDR3 loop reads CASSDTPFSGRSETQYF. The DNA for the CDR3 is TGTGCCAGCAGTGACACGCCCTTTAGCGGGAGGTCGGAGACCCAGTACTTC.

The chain links TRBV6-4 to TRBJ2-3; a weak D match, TRBD2 (5 bases). This CDR3 has 16 residues. CDR1 is MRHNA and CDR2 is SNTAGT in the germline V gene. Trimming cost V 0 bases and J 5 bases, with 15 bases left between them. The CDR3 DNA reads TGTGCCAGCAGTGACTCAATCATAGCGTCGAAAGATACGCAGTATTTT. It encodes CASSDSIIASKDTQYF.

The CDR3: CASSLGPGAGGTYNEQFF. In DNA form, the CDR3 reads TGTGCCAGCAGTTTAGGACCCGGGGCAGGAGGTACCTACAATGAGCAGTTCTTC. The chain links TRBV27 to TRBJ2-1, with D perhaps TRBD1 or TRBD2 (5 bases each). The length of the CDR3 is 18 residues. V dropped 2 bases and J dropped 2 bases, with 19 bases sitting between them. Germline V gives CDR1 MNHEY, CDR2 SMNVEV (reference sequence).

V and J are TRBV19 and TRBJ2-3, with D unclear. The V end lost 5 bases, the J end lost 1 base, and 13 bases lay between the germline ends. CDR3 length: 15 amino acids. CDR1 is LNHDA, CDR2 SQIVND, per germline (reference sequence). Here the CDR3 reads CASSPPSRGTDTQYF. CDR3 DNA sequence: TGTGCCAGTAGTCCCCCCAGTCGGGGCACAGATACGCAGTATTTT.

The chain carries TRBV15 and TRBJ2-1, with TRBD2 identical over 8 bases. V trimming: 1 base; J trimming: 6 bases; junction bases outside the gene matches: 8. The V gene's germline CDR1 is LNHNV and CDR2 YYDKDF (reference sequence). The length of the CDR3 is 16 residues. The CDR3 region has the DNA TGTGCCACCAGCAGAGTTCGAGCGGGAGTTCTCAATGAGCAGTTCTTC. It encodes CATSRVRAGVLNEQFF.

This clone was counted a few times. The gene calls are TRBV9 and TRBJ1-1; D call uncertain. The CDR3 has 14 amino acids. Germline V gene lookup returns CDR1 SGDLS and CDR2 YYNGEE. The germline V and J ends were trimmed by 0 bases and 1 base, with 7 bases remaining between them. CDR3 DNA: TGTGCCAGCAGCGTAGCTTCCAGGAACACTGAAGCTTTCTTT. This translates into CASSVASRNTEAFF.

The V gene is TRBV27, the J gene TRBJ2-2; 8 bases line up with TRBD2. Germline values: CDR1 MNHEY, CDR2 SMNVEV (reference sequence). This CDR3 comprises 13 residues. V lost 7 bases, J lost 8 bases, and 6 bases stayed unmatched. Here the CDR3 reads CASTRGGSGELFF. CDR3 nucleotides: TGTGCCAGCACCCGGGGGGGATCTGGGGAGCTGTTTTTT.

The V gene is TRBV29-1, the J gene TRBJ2-2, with D uncertain. The CDR3 covers 16 residues. The V gene's germline CDR1 is SQVTM and CDR2 ANQGSEA. V shed 1 base and J shed 1 base, with 13 bases lying between them. In DNA, the CDR3 is TGCAGCGTTGAAGGCCTCGCAGATGGGAACACCGGGGAGCTGTTTTTT. It is translated as CSVEGLADGNTGELFF.

About this clone: The same CDR3 also results from other DNA sequences found in this sample. V usage is TRBV18 and J usage is TRBJ2-7; D call uncertain. V lost 2 bases and J 0 bases, leaving 5 bases between the germline ends. Germline loops: CDR1 KGHSH, CDR2 LQKENI. The CDR3 has 13 amino acids. CDR3 loop: CASSPGDSYEQYF. CDR3 sequence (DNA): TGTGCCAGCTCACCAGGAGACTCCTACGAGCAGTACTTC. The variable domain in full, completed from reference TRBV18 and TRBJ2-7, reads NAGVMQNPRHLVRRRGQEARLRCSPMKGHSHVYWYRQLPEEGLKFMVYLQKENIIDESGMPKERFSAEFPKEGPSILRIQQVVRGDSAAYFCASSPGDSYEQYFGPGTRLTVT.

DNA of the CDR3: TGTGCCAGCAGTTTAACCGGGACTAGCAACAATGAGCAGTTCTTC. It yields the protein CASSLTGTSNNEQFF. This chain links TRBV28 with TRBJ2-1; 9 bases fit TRBD2. With V trimmed by 2 bases and J by 5 bases, 4 bases remained unmatched. This CDR3 has 15 amino acids. Germline V CDR1 and CDR2: MDHEN, SYDVKM.

The chain uses TRBV9 and TRBJ2-2; no clear D gene. CDR1 is SGDLS and CDR2 is YYNGEE in the germline V gene. The CDR3 spans 14 residues. Trimming took 2 bases from V and 10 from J, leaving 15 bases between them. The CDR3 here is CASSVAHAAEELFF. The DNA for the CDR3 is TGTGCCAGCAGCGTCGCCCACGCCGCAGAGGAGCTGTTTTTT.

Concerning this clone: The same CDR3 also results from other DNA sequences found in this sample. The chain couples TRBV7-9 to TRBJ2-7; D call uncertain. There are 11 residues in the CDR3. Germline V gene data show CDR1 as SEHNR and CDR2 as FQNEAQ (reference sequence). V gave up 1 base and J gave up 6 bases, with 4 bases separating them. CDR3 coding DNA: TGTGCCAGCAGCTTAGGTCTCGAGCAGTACTTC. Translating gives CASSLGLEQYF. Full variable domain (missing parts from reference TRBV7-9 and TRBJ2-7): DTGVSQNPRHKITKRGQNVTFRCDPISEHNRLYWYRQTLGQGPEFLTYFQNEAQLEKSRLLSDRFSAERPKGSFSTLEIQRTEQGDSAMYLCASSLGLEQYFGPGTRLTVT.

The genes are TRBV6-1 and TRBJ2-1; maybe TRBD1 (5 bases). This CDR3 has 19 amino acids. Germline V CDR1 and CDR2: MNHNS, SASEGT. V was clipped by 0 bases and J by 0 bases, with 18 bases between them. The CDR3 nucleotides are TGTGCCAGCAGTGAAGCAAGTTGGACACACGAGAGCTCCTACAATGAGCAGTTCTTC. This codes for CASSEASWTHESSYNEQFF.

The chain joins TRBV29-1 to TRBJ2-6, with 10 nucleotides matching TRBD2. The CDR3 contains 17 residues. V dropped 4 bases and J dropped 0; count of bases not matched to a gene: 6. Germline CDR1 SQVTM, CDR2 ANQGSEA. CDR3 nucleotides: TGCAGCGTTGCGGCCAGCGGGAGGGCCTCTGGGGCCAACGTCCTGACTTTC. Protein product: CSVAASGRASGANVLTF.

The rearrangement links TRBV11-2 to TRBJ2-1; 7 bases align to TRBD2. This CDR3 contains 16 residues. Germline V gives CDR1 SGHAT, CDR2 FQNNGV. After removal of 5 bases from V and 2 bases from J, the junction contained 9 bases not matched to a gene. The CDR3 DNA reads as TGTGCCAGCAGCCCCCTTGCGGGAGTGGCCTACAATGAGCAGTTCTTC. This codes for CASSPLAGVAYNEQFF. Looking up the rest from reference TRBV11-2 and TRBJ2-1 gives the full variable domain: EAGVAQSPRYKIIEKRQSVAFWCNPISGHATLYWYQQILGQGPKLLIQFQNNGVVDDSQLPKDRFSAERLKGVDSTLKIQPAKLEDSAVYLCASSPLAGVAYNEQFFGPGTRLTVL.

The table lists this clone with a count of one. The gene calls are TRBV7-9 and TRBJ1-2; D gene uncertain. V was pared by 5 bases and J by 1 base, with 11 bases between. The CDR3 contains 14 residues. CDR1 SEHNR and CDR2 FQNEAQ come from the germline V gene (reference sequence). The CDR3 DNA follows: TGTGCCAGCAGCACCTCGCAAGATAACTATGGCTACACCTTC. This translates into CASSTSQDNYGYTF. The full variable domain, rest sourced from reference TRBV7-9 and TRBJ1-2, is DTGVSQNPRHKITKRGQNVTFRCDPISEHNRLYWYRQTLGQGPEFLTYFQNEAQLEKSRLLSDRFSAERPKGSFSTLEIQRTEQGDSAMYLCASSTSQDNYGYTFGSGTRLTVV.

This CDR3 reads CASSPGTSGRTRDTQYF. The CDR3 DNA follows: TGTGCCAGCTCACCGGGGACTAGCGGGAGGACTCGGGATACGCAGTATTTT. J is TRBJ2-3 and V is TRBV18, with 15 bases lining up with TRBD2. Unmatched junction bases numbered 7, after V lost 3 bases and J lost 6 bases. CDR3 length: 17 residues. Germline V gene data show CDR1 as KGHSH and CDR2 as LQKENI. The full variable domain, with the rest looked up from reference TRBV18 and TRBJ2-3, is NAGVMQNPRHLVRRRGQEARLRCSPMKGHSHVYWYRQLPEEGLKFMVYLQKENIIDESGMPKERFSAEFPKEGPSILRIQQVVRGDSAAYFCASSPGTSGRTRDTQYFGPGTRLTVL.

The rearrangement joins TRBV6-6 to TRBJ2-7, with 8 nucleotides matching TRBD2. CDR1 MNHNY and CDR2 SVGAGI come from the germline V gene (reference sequence). This CDR3 comprises 15 residues. After removal of 3 bases from V and 1 base from J, the junction contained 5 bases not matched to a gene. The CDR3 loop reads CASSYKIAGSYEQYF. In DNA form, the CDR3 reads TGTGCCAGCAGTTATAAGATAGCGGGGTCCTACGAGCAGTACTTC.

V and J are TRBV29-1 and TRBJ1-2; 8 positions agree with TRBD1. The germline V gene encodes CDR1 SQVTM and CDR2 ANQGSEA. With 4 bases clipped from V and 7 bases from J, the junction kept 8 bases outside the gene matches. CDR3 length: 13 amino acids. The CDR3 DNA is TGCAGCGTTGTGGACAGGGAGGAGGTTGGCTACACCTTC. It specifies CSVVDREEVGYTF.